The T cell receptor beta chain under discussion was sequenced for a study of control samples from healthy donors and cancer patients. The CDR3 is 18 residues long. CDR1 KGHSH and CDR2 LQKENI come from the germline V gene. V was trimmed by 2 bases and J by 1 base, leaving 21 bases between them. The repertoire was sequenced with immunoSEQ multiplex PCR; TCRdb's copy has only in-frame clones and lacks some. This table holds 100,000 to 150,000 clones, nearly 90% found once. Specimen: blood. The gene calls are TRBV18 and TRBJ2-7; possibly TRBD2 for D (6 bases). The TCR sequence derives from a man in his fifties in good health. The CDR3 loop is CASSPSTPQRGRSYEQYF. CDR3 bases: TGTGCCAGCTCACCATCGACTCCGCAACGGGGGAGATCCTACGAGCAGTACTTC.